The clone carrying this T cell receptor beta chain was detected many times. Its antigen is as yet unknown. The V and J ends lost 0 bases and 6 bases, in that order; junction bases with no gene match: 11. CDR1 and CDR2 from the germline V gene are DFQATT and SNEGSKA (reference sequence). CDR3 length equals 17 residues. Preparation of the TCRbeta library involved a method that used unique molecular identifiers. One entry per CDR3 protein results from TCRdb running MiXCR on the PCR reads. The sample includes approximately 170,000 distinct CDR3 sequences, approximately 10% of them seen just once. These data originate in a study of T-cell reconstitution after alpha-beta-depleted transplantation in children. Study observations and caveats: At one year after transplant, newly produced T cells mostly accounted for T-cell counts and diversity. Some patients' high day-60 TCRbeta diversity was traced to surviving recipient T cells and thymic progenitors.

V gene TRBV20-1 combines with J gene TRBJ1-6; 7 bases are a match to TRBD1. Sequences were derived from PBMCs, sampled before TCRalphabeta/CD19-depleted stem cell transplant. The receptor's source is a boy aged 2-9 years with acute myeloid leukemia, due to receive a stem cell transplant. CDR3 residues: CSARDHSGTVTNSPLHF. Here the CDR3 DNA reads TGCAGTGCTAGAGATCACTCGGGGACAGTCACTAATTCACCCCTCCACTTT.